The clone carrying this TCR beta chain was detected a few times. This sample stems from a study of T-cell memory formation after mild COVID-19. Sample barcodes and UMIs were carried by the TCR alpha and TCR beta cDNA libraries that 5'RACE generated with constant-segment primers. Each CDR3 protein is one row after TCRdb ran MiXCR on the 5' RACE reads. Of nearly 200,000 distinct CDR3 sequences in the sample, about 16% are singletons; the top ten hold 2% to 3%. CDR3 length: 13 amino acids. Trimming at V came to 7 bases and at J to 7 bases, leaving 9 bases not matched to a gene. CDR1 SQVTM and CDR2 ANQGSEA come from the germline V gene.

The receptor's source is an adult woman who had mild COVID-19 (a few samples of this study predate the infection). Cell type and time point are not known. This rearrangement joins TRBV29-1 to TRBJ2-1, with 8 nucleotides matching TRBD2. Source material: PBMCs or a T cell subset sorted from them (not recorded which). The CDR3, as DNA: TGCAGCGCCGAAGAGGGACTAGGAAATGAGCAGTTCTTC. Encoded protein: CSAEEGLGNEQFF.